This T cell receptor beta chain was sequenced during a study of T cells in Graves' hyperthyroidism and ophthalmopathy. In the study overall: Prior to any treatment, at the point of initial diagnosis, peripheral blood was collected.

The CDR3 regions of TCR beta were amplified from RNA transcripts. Carried out on the TCR CDR3, a first-round RT-PCR used the HTBI primer set. TCRdb used MiXCR to reprocess the multiplex PCR reads, holding one entry per CDR3 protein. The table includes around 400,000 distinct CDR3 sequences, 25% detected once. In its sample, this clonotype was seen many times. With a duration under 2 months, the hyperthyroidism was newly diagnosed in patients aged 18 to 65. This TCR was recovered from a man aged 50-60 years with Graves' hyperthyroidism. Sequencing was performed on blood.

CDR3 nucleotide sequence: TGTGCCAGCAGAACCGGGACTAGCGCCGGGGAGCAGTACTTC. This codes for CASRTGTSAGEQYF. The chain couples TRBV2 to TRBJ2-7; TRBD2 agrees at 10 bases. The CDR3 covers 14 residues. Germline V gene data show CDR1 as SNHLY and CDR2 as FYNNEI. The trim removed 6 bases at V and 7 bases at J, leaving 9 bases unmatched.